This paragraph reports one T cell receptor beta chain. The antigen is undetermined. TCRdb called the reads again in MiXCR, with one record for every CDR3 protein. The sample lists 150,000 to 200,000 distinct CDR3 sequences, roughly 20% occurring once. This sample was included in a study of T cell repertoires in cytomegalovirus infection. Looking at the study overall: Both CMV infection and a matching HLA type were indicated by public TCR beta signatures.

The study, taken as a whole, reports: CMV-specific TCR beta clonotypes restricted by HLA-C were the ones dominating the ex vivo response. CMV carriers with the relevant HLA were identified by cumulative public TCR beta family frequency.

Sequencing was performed on PBMCs. This receptor was identified in a human donor in good health (CMV status not recorded). Some clones in this sample may be carry-over from other donors' samples.

The CDR3 reads CASSLGNTANTGELFF. CDR3 DNA: TGTGCCAGCAGCTTAGGAAATACAGCGAACACCGGGGAGCTGTTTTTT. This sequence joins TRBV7-6 and TRBJ2-2; D remains unclear. V lost 1 base to trimming and J lost 0 bases, with 9 bases between them. Germline lookup yields CDR1 SGHVS and CDR2 FNYEAQ. The CDR3 is made up of 16 amino acids.